This T cell receptor (beta chain) was identified during a study of blood T cells in healthy people across ages. Next came a second PCR, run for about 7 to 12 cycles, which used a sample-barcoded 5' primer along with a J-beta primer mix. TCRdb reanalysed the 5' RACE reads using MiXCR and keeps one entry per CDR3 protein. The data hold 1.5 million to 2 million distinct CDR3 sequences, with roughly 30% observed a single time. CDR3 length equals 16 residues. Germline V CDR1 and CDR2: SGHVS, FNYEAQ. This clonotype was seen a few times. One junction end disagrees with the germline gene, perhaps due to a read error.

Sequencing was carried out using blood. This chain links TRBV7-6 with TRBJ2-5, with D tentatively TRBD2 (5 bases). This TCR was recovered from a woman aged 25-40 years in good health. The CDR3 nucleotides read TGTGTCAGCAGCTTAGAGCGGACGTCGATAAAAGAGACCCAGTACTTC. Its translation: CVSSLERTSIKETQYF.